This entry concerns a single T cell receptor (beta chain). Its antigen is currently unknown. Clones were read by immunoSEQ multiplex PCR, and TCRdb kept only the in-frame ones, dropping some. The table includes some 640,000 clones, approximately 88% detected once. These data originate in a study of Ad26.COV2.S vaccination and SARS-CoV-2 variants. Sample treatment: about 20 received Ad26.COV2.S at low or high dose, single or two shots; roughly five received placebo; per-sample allocation not given. Sampling was done on day 63 after the first vaccine or placebo injection. Notes on the study in general: The placebo group had lower spike-specific TCR breadth than the vaccine recipients did.

The CDR3 contains 13 residues. The ends were cut back, 1 base at V and 7 bases at J, with 11 bases in the middle. Germline V gene lookup returns CDR1 LGHDT and CDR2 YNNKEL (reference sequence). The genes are TRBV3-1 (or the pseudogene TRBV3-2) and TRBJ2-7, with a possible D match to TRBD2 (5 bases). The clonotype originates from a person between 18 and 65 years old who received the Ad26.COV2.S COVID-19 vaccine or a placebo. The starting material was peripheral blood, obtained in a trial of Ad26.COV2.S vaccine versus placebo. CDR3 sequence (DNA): TGTGCCAGCAGCCAAGGGGAGAAGTATGAGCAGTACTTC. It yields the protein CASSQGEKYEQYF.